Each of the 21 T cell receptor beta chains below was sequenced from the same sample in a study of T-cell reconstitution after alpha-beta-depleted transplantation in children. The library targeted TCRbeta and was prepared with unique molecular identifiers. TCRdb redid the calling of the PCR reads with MiXCR, one entry per CDR3 protein. The sample includes about 90,000 distinct CDR3 sequences, roughly 8% seen only once; the top ten take over 6%. Sequences were derived from PBMCs from the stem cell graft donor, sampled from the stem cell graft. These receptors were taken from a human donor who donated a stem cell graft to a child with congenital amegakaryocytic thrombocytopenia.

The table lists this clonotype with many counts. The V gene is TRBV6-1, the J gene TRBJ2-7; D may be TRBD2 (5 bases). Germline lookup yields CDR1 MNHNS and CDR2 SASEGT. The CDR3 has 13 amino acids. The V and J ends lost 10 bases and 4 bases respectively, with 17 bases between them. CDR3 amino acids: CATKGPGGYEQYF. In nucleotides, the CDR3 is TGTGCCACCAAAGGGCCAGGAGGTTACGAGCAGTACTTC.

This clonotype was detected many times. The genes are TRBV5-5 and TRBJ1-5, with 8 bases aligning to TRBD1. Germline CDR1 SGHKS, CDR2 YYEKEE (reference sequence). The CDR3 has 16 amino acids. With V trimmed by 3 bases and J by 1 base, 6 bases remained unmatched. CDR3 sequence (DNA): TGTGCCAGCAGCTCAAACGGACAGGGAAGCAATCAGCCCCAGCATTTT. Its protein is CASSSNGQGSNQPQHF.

This clonotype was observed a few times. V usage is TRBV5-1 and J usage is TRBJ2-5, with 11 bases fitting TRBD2. V lost 0 bases to trimming and J lost 5 bases; unmatched junction nucleotides: 6. Per the germline V gene, CDR1 is SGHRS and CDR2 is YFSETQ. The CDR3 runs 16 residues. Here the CDR3 DNA reads TGCGCCAGCAGCTTGGCACTAGCGGGGGTGGAGGAGACCCAGTACTTC. This translates into CASSLALAGVEETQYF.

This clonotype was detected ten times or more. The chain couples TRBV20-1 to TRBJ1-2; 11 nucleotides align to TRBD1. The CDR3 loop spans 18 amino acids. Germline V gene sequence: CDR1 DFQATT, CDR2 SNEGSKA (reference sequence). V was clipped by 4 bases and J by 3 bases; unmatched bases: 16. The CDR3: CSAKVDSSGQGAYYGYTF. CDR3 sequence (DNA): TGCAGTGCTAAGGTCGACTCGTCAGGACAGGGGGCGTACTATGGCTACACCTTC.

There are many counts of this clonotype. The rearrangement links TRBV20-1 to TRBJ2-1; 8 positions agree with TRBD2. This CDR3 is 15 amino acids long. Trimming at V came to 5 bases and at J to 8 bases, leaving 14 bases not matched to a gene. Germline loops: CDR1 DFQATT, CDR2 SNEGSKA (reference sequence). CDR3 bases: TGCAGTGCTCCTATAGCGGGACATCCGGCTGATGAGCAGTTCTTC. Its translation is CSAPIAGHPADEQFF.

This clonotype showed up many times. The chain links TRBV20-1 to TRBJ2-1, with D possibly being TRBD2 (6 bases). CDR3 length equals 16 residues. Germline V lookup: CDR1 DFQATT, CDR2 SNEGSKA (reference sequence). Trimming left V 3 bases short and J 1 base short, with 16 bases between. This CDR3 reads CSASDRLAPSYNEQFF. In nucleotides, the CDR3 is TGCAGTGCTAGCGATCGGCTAGCGCCTTCCTACAATGAGCAGTTCTTC.

A few counts support this clonotype. V usage is TRBV12-3 or TRBV12-4 and J usage is TRBJ1-1, with 8 nucleotides matching TRBD1. After removal of 5 bases from V and 3 bases from J, the junction contained 8 bases not matched to a gene. This CDR3 contains 15 residues. CDR3 DNA sequence: TGTGCCAGCAGTCTGGACAGGGCCGGGGACACTGAAGCTTTCTTT. The encoded protein is CASSLDRAGDTEAFF.

This clonotype was detected many times. The gene calls are TRBV30 and TRBJ1-6; 7 positions match TRBD1. Germline CDR1 is GTSNPN and CDR2 is SVGIG (reference sequence). V shed 7 bases, J shed 7 bases, and the junction held 7 bases outside the gene matches. The CDR3 totals 13 residues. The CDR3 DNA reads TGTGCCTCCCGGGACAGCCAAAATTCACCCCTCCACTTT. Protein sequence: CASRDSQNSPLHF.

Many counts were recorded for this clonotype. The chain uses TRBV18 and TRBJ2-7; D could derive from TRBD1 or TRBD2 (5 bases each). The V end lost 6 bases, the J end lost 1 base, and 13 bases lay between the germline ends. This CDR3 is built from 14 residues. Germline V lookup: CDR1 KGHSH, CDR2 LQKENI. The CDR3 spells CASSLTGRSYEQYF. The CDR3 region has the DNA TGTGCCAGCTCGCTTACGGGACGGTCCTACGAGCAGTACTTC. Combining the CDR3 with reference TRBV18 and TRBJ2-7 gives the whole variable domain NAGVMQNPRHLVRRRGQEARLRCSPMKGHSHVYWYRQLPEEGLKFMVYLQKENIIDESGMPKERFSAEFPKEGPSILRIQQVVRGDSAAYFCASSLTGRSYEQYFGPGTRLTVT.

This clonotype was counted many times. The chain has TRBV5-1 and TRBJ1-1; TRBD1 agrees at 7 bases. This CDR3 comprises 14 residues. The J segment lost 2 bases and the V segment lost 5 bases, leaving 6 bases of the junction unmatched. The germline V gene encodes CDR1 SGHRS and CDR2 YFSETQ. CDR3 residues: CASRLGQLNTEAFF. The CDR3 nucleotides read TGCGCCAGCAGGCTGGGACAGCTAAACACTGAAGCTTTCTTT. Looking up the rest from reference TRBV5-1 and TRBJ1-1 gives the full variable domain: KAGVTQTPRYLIKTRGQQVTLSCSPISGHRSVSWYQQTPGQGLQFLFEYFSETQRNKGNFPGRFSGRQFSNSRSEMNVSTLELGDSALYLCASRLGQLNTEAFFGQGTRLTVV.

This clonotype was seen many times. This chain uses TRBV28 with TRBJ1-1; no clear D gene. The CDR3 extends over 13 amino acids. The germline V gene has CDR1 MDHEN and CDR2 SYDVKM. The ends were cut back, 2 bases at V and 1 base at J, with 5 bases in the middle. CDR3 nucleotides: TGTGCCAGCAGTTTACCCCCGAACACTGAAGCTTTCTTT. Protein product: CASSLPPNTEAFF.

Many counts were recorded for this clonotype. This CDR3 reads CASSLSRREVSYNEQFF. The CDR3 bases are TGCGCCAGCAGCTTGAGTCGGCGGGAGGTCTCCTACAATGAGCAGTTCTTC. The chain has TRBV5-1 and TRBJ2-1; the match to TRBD2 covers 8 bases. The CDR3 runs 17 residues. The V gene end was trimmed by 1 base and the J gene end by 0 bases; junction bases not matched to a gene: 6. In germline, CDR1 is SGHRS, CDR2 YFSETQ.

Ten or more counts support this clonotype. V and J are TRBV5-1 and TRBJ2-7, with unresolved D. The ends were cut back, 4 bases at V and 4 bases at J, with 15 bases in the middle. Germline lookup yields CDR1 SGHRS and CDR2 YFSETQ. The CDR3 consists of 14 residues. CDR3 in DNA: TGCGCCAGCAGCGGTATCGGGCCTGGATACGAGCAGTACTTC. Translated, it gives CASSGIGPGYEQYF.

There are many counts of this clonotype. This chain connects TRBV7-8 to TRBJ2-2; 8 bases match TRBD2. In germline, CDR1 is SGHVS, CDR2 FQNEAQ. This CDR3 has 15 residues. Germline trimming cut 5 bases from V and 1 base from J; bases unmatched to any gene: 3. This CDR3 is CASSHSGVNTGELFF. The CDR3 DNA reads TGTGCCAGCAGCCATAGCGGGGTGAACACCGGGGAGCTGTTTTTT.

This clonotype was counted ten times or more. The V gene is TRBV10-2, the J gene TRBJ2-1, with D unresolved. The V gene's germline CDR1 is WSHSY and CDR2 SAAADI. Between the trimmed V and J ends, which lost 0 bases and 0 bases, there was a span of 9 bases. This CDR3 has 16 residues. The CDR3 reads CASSESAGFSYNEQFF. CDR3 in DNA: TGCGCCAGCAGTGAGTCGGCCGGGTTCTCCTACAATGAGCAGTTCTTC.

This clonotype was found many times. The rearrangement links TRBV20-1 to TRBJ1-1; 10 bases map to TRBD1. The CDR3 loop spans 17 amino acids. Germline CDR1 and CDR2: DFQATT and SNEGSKA (reference sequence). The junction had 16 bases not matched to a gene; V was cut back by 6 bases and J by 3 bases. The CDR3 region is CSAPWTGGISGDTEAFF. DNA of the CDR3: TGCAGTGCCCCGTGGACAGGGGGGATCTCGGGGGACACTGAAGCTTTCTTT.

This clonotype was observed many times. V is TRBV15 and J is TRBJ2-2; 9 bases align to TRBD2. J was trimmed by 6 bases and V by 1 base; bases with no gene match: 3. Per germline, CDR1 LNHNV and CDR2 YYDKDF (reference sequence). The CDR3 covers 15 residues. In DNA, the CDR3 is TGTGCCACCAGCAGAGCCGGACTAGCGTCCGGGGAGCTGTTTTTT. Its translation is CATSRAGLASGELFF.

This clonotype was seen ten or more times. This chain links TRBV2 with TRBJ2-1; D might be TRBD2 (5 bases). V lost 3 bases and J lost 0, with 15 bases in between. CDR1 is SNHLY, CDR2 FYNNEI, per germline. CDR3 length equals 17 residues. The CDR3 nucleotides are TGTGCCAGCAGTGAGTTAGCGACCTTGAGCTCCTACAATGAGCAGTTCTTC. Translated: CASSELATLSSYNEQFF.

At least ten counts were recorded for this clonotype. The chain uses TRBV7-2 and TRBJ1-1; the match to TRBD1 covers 7 bases. This CDR3 comprises 16 residues. With V trimmed by 5 bases and J by 2 bases, 11 bases remained unmatched. Germline CDR1 reads SGHTA; CDR2 reads FQGNSA. The CDR3 region is CASSLVSTGTNTEAFF. The CDR3 DNA sequence: TGTGCCAGCAGCCTAGTATCGACAGGGACAAACACTGAAGCTTTCTTT.

This clonotype came up many times. The V gene is TRBV4-3, the J gene TRBJ1-2; perhaps TRBD1 as D (5 bases). With 2 bases removed from V and 8 bases from J, the gap between germline ends came to 18 bases. This CDR3 spans 15 amino acids. Germline CDR1 is LGHNA and CDR2 is YSLEER. CDR3 sequence: CASSQYRNTPLGYTF. The CDR3 DNA is TGCGCCAGCAGCCAATACAGGAATACTCCCCTGGGCTACACCTTC.

This clonotype has a count of ten or more. The rearrangement links TRBV20-1 to TRBJ1-1, with 8 bases identical to TRBD1. Germline V CDR1 and CDR2: DFQATT, SNEGSKA (reference sequence). The CDR3 length is 15 residues. Germline trimming cut 6 bases from V and 7 bases from J; bases unmatched to any gene: 16. In DNA form, the CDR3 reads TGCAGTGCCCCCAGGGGGTGGACAGGGAGGGATGAAGCTTTCTTT. It codes for CSAPRGWTGRDEAFF.